This T cell receptor (beta chain) was retrieved from a study of Tregs in tolerant kidney transplant recipients. Study-wide results and caveats: The small number of patients limits these findings pending further validation. Biological reproducibility was not directly addressed, but technical replication error appeared minimal.

Thawed PBMCs were FACS-sorted into unstimulated CD4+CD25+CD127- regulatory T cells, CD4+CD25- non-regulatory cells, CD4 and CD8 cells. Libraries were prepared by immunoSEQ multiplex PCR; TCRdb keeps only in-frame clonotypes and omits some of them. The repertoire consists of 120,000 or so clones, with about 90% occurring once and the leading ten covering around 0.58%. V was trimmed by 4 bases and J by 14 bases, leaving 15 bases between them. Germline lookup yields CDR1 SGHAT and CDR2 FQNNGV. CDR3 length: 13 residues. For this clone: The antigen is undetermined.

Sequencing was performed on CD4+ T cells from blood. The receptor's source is a human donor in good health. V usage is TRBV11-2 and J usage is TRBJ1-6; D may be TRBD1 (5 bases). CDR3 in amino acids: CASSWDARITLHF. For the CDR3, the DNA is TGTGCCAGCAGCTGGGACGCCAGGATCACCCTCCACTTT.